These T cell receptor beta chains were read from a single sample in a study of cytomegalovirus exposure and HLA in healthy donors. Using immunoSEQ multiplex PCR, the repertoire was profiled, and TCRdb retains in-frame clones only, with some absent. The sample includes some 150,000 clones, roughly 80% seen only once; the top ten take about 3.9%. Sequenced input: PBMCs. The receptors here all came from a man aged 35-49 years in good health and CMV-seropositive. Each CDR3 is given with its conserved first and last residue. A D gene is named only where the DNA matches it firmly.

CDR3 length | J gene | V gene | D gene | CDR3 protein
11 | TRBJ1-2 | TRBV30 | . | CAWSRDWGYTF
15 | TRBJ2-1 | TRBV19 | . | CASSMGGASYNEQFF
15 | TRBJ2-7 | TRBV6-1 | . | CASIGTGGLLYEQYF
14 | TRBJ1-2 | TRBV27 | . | CASSLSGGVHGYTF
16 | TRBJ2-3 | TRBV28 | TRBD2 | CASGLAGLPSTDTQYF
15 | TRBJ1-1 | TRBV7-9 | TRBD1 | CASSSATGWNTEAFF
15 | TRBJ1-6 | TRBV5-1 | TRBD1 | CASSGGTGASSPLHF
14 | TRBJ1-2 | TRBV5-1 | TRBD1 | CASSLETGGGGYTF
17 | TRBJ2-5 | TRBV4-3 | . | CASSPSPLAEEQETQYF
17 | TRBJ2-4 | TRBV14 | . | CASSQERGGMAKNIQYF
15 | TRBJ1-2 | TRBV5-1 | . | CASSLVAGAVRGYTF
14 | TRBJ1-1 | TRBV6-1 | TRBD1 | CATRTGVWSTEAFF
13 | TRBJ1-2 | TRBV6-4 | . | CASSHSNGYGYTF
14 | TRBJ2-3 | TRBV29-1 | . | CSVEESRVADTQYF
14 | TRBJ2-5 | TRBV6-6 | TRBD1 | CASSSRDSGLTQYF
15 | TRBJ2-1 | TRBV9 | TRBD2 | CASSAGTRSTDEQFF
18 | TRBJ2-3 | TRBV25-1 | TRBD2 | CASSEIGAGGPSTDTQYF
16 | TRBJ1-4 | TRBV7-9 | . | CASSRGGIPTNEKLFF
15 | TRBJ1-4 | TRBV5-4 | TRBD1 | CASSPTGWRDEKLFF
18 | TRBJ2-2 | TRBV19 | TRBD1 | CASSVGQGVMSSTGELFF
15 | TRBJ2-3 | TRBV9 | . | CASSVSGRGADTQYF
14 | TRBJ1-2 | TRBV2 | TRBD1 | CASSGPGTGIGYTF
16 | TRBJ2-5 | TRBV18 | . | CASSPAGPSRDGTQYF
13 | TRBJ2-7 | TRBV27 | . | CASKAGIYYEQYF
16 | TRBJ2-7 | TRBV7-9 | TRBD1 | CASSYQTGSQSYEQYF
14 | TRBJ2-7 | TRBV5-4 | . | CASRASVSSYEQYF
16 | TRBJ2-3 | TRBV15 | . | CATSRDQRGLTDTQYF
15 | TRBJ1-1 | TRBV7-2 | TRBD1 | CASSPGTSRTGESCF
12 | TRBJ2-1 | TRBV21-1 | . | CASSQSQPEQFF
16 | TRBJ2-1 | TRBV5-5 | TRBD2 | CASSDSRGVSYNEQFF
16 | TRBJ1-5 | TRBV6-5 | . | CASSYSINQANQPQHF
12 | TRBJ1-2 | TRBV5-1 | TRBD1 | CASSLQGQGYTF
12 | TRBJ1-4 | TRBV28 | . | CASNGSNEKLFF
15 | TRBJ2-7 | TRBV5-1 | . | CASTLSMVGSGEQYF
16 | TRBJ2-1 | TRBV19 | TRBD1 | CASSTYQGAGYNEQFF
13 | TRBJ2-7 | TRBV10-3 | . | CAIGTGMNYEQYF
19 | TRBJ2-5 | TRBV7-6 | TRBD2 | CASSLIAARQTSGKETQYF
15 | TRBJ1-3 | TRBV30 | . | CAWSPIQAGGITIYF
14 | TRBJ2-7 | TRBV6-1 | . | CASRDSLFRYEQYF
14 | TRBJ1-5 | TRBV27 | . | CASSASGRYQPQHF
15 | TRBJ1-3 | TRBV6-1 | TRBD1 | CASSPRDSTGNTIYF
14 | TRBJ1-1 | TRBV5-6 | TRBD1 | CASSLTDRFTEAFF
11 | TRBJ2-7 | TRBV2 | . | CASSYYGEQYF
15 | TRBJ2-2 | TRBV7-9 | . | CASSLRGSDTGELFF
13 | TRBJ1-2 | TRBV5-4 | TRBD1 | CASSLGTGSGYTF
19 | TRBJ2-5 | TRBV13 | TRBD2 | CASSFELGLAGGSIETQYF
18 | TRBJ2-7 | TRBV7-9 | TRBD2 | CSSSLVGVGTRSTYEQYF
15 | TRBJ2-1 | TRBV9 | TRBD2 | CASYLGLAGGDEQFF